These 22 T cell receptor beta chains share one sample of origin, sequenced in a study of T cell repertoires in cytomegalovirus infection (dated by TCRdb to about 2019). These receptors have no known antigen. The treatment or condition label for this specimen denotes: in vitro stimulation with specific CMV peptide epitopes to enrich CMV-specific T cells. Sequencing was carried out with an Illumina HiSeq 1500. The public reads were reprocessed in TCRdb via fastp at Q25 and MiXCR, keeping in-frame beta chains. Rows are unified per CDR3 protein, each entry keeping the most common DNA and genes. This sample holds about 830,000 distinct CDR3 sequences; 30% to 35% were observed only once. Together, the top ten hold 12% of the sample. The source material was cultured CD8+ T cells from PBMCs, sampled from culture after CMV antigen stimulation. The receptors were sampled from a human donor in good health (CMV status not recorded). Some clones in this sample may be carry-over from other donors' samples.

The rearrangement links TRBV2 to TRBJ1-1; maybe TRBD1 (6 bases). The CDR3 totals 14 residues. Germline V gene data show CDR1 as SNHLY and CDR2 as FYNNEI. Trimming stripped 4 bases from V and 4 bases from J, with 13 bases between. The CDR3 sequence is CASSARGGFTEAFF. The CDR3 nucleotides read TGTGCCAGCAGTGCCCGAGGGGGTTTCACTGAAGCTTTCTTT.

This chain connects TRBV6-5 to TRBJ2-3, with D possibly being TRBD2 (7 bases). This CDR3 has 15 residues. Trimming removed 4 bases at V and 2 bases at J, with 13 bases between. In germline, CDR1 is MNHEY, CDR2 SVGAGI. CDR3 amino acids: CASSWGGHYTDTQYF. The CDR3 region has the DNA TGTGCCAGCAGTTGGGGGGGGCACTACACAGATACGCAGTATTTT.

This clonotype occurred a few times. This chain connects TRBV11-2 to TRBJ1-1; D gene uncertain. The CDR3 is made up of 16 amino acids. Germline loops: CDR1 SGHAT, CDR2 FQNNGV. The V and J ends lost 2 bases and 2 bases respectively, with 15 bases between them. CDR3 coding DNA: TGTGCCAGCAGCTTATCAAGGGTAATAATCAACACTGAAGCTTTCTTT. This gives the protein CASSLSRVIINTEAFF.

The rearrangement links TRBV10-2 to TRBJ2-7; 10 nucleotides agree with TRBD1. Germline V gives CDR1 WSHSY, CDR2 SAAADI. With V trimmed by 3 bases and J by 6 bases, 5 bases remained unmatched. The CDR3 contains 14 residues. CDR3 nucleotides: TGCGCCAGCAGTGATCCCGGGACAGGGGTCGAGCAGTACTTC. Residues: CASSDPGTGVEQYF.

This clonotype was detected many times. V usage is TRBV6-6 and J usage is TRBJ2-3; maybe TRBD1 (5 bases). The CDR3 sequence is 12 residues long. V shed 6 bases and J shed 3 bases, with 7 bases lying between them. Germline CDR1 MNHNY, CDR2 SVGAGI (reference sequence). The CDR3 spells CASSYRTDTQYF. The DNA for the CDR3 is TGTGCCAGCAGCTACAGGACAGATACGCAGTATTTT.

This clonotype is a singleton in its sample. The chain links TRBV4-1 to TRBJ1-1; TRBD1 might be the D (6 bases). The CDR3 covers 16 residues. V gave up 4 bases and J gave up 2 bases, with 17 bases separating them. The germline V gene encodes CDR1 MGHRA and CDR2 YSYEKL. The CDR3 coding sequence is TGCGCCAGCAGCCCCTCAGACTGGGACACAAACACTGAAGCTTTCTTT. It is translated as CASSPSDWDTNTEAFF.

This clonotype came up many times. This chain uses TRBV10-3 with TRBJ2-1; TRBD1 aligns across 10 bases. With V trimmed by 5 bases and J by 8 bases, 6 bases remained unmatched. CDR3 size: 14 residues. CDR1 and CDR2 from the germline V gene are ENHRY and SYGVKD. CDR3 sequence (DNA): TGTGCCATCAGTAATGACAGGGGGCTAGATGAGCAGTTCTTC. This encodes CAISNDRGLDEQFF.

V is TRBV14 and J is TRBJ2-7; D might be TRBD2 (6 bases). Per the germline V gene, CDR1 is SGHDN and CDR2 is FVKESK. There are 17 residues in the CDR3. The V and J ends lost 0 bases and 0 bases respectively, with 15 bases between them. Written as DNA, the CDR3 is TGTGCCAGCAGCCAAGATAATATCGGGACTGCCTCCTACGAGCAGTACTTC. Residues: CASSQDNIGTASYEQYF. Drawing the rest from reference TRBV14 and TRBJ2-7, the complete variable domain is EAGVTQFPSHSVIEKGQTVTLRCDPISGHDNLYWYRRVMGKEIKFLLHFVKESKQDESGMPNNRFLAERTGGTYSTLKVQPAELEDSGVYFCASSQDNIGTASYEQYFGPGTRLTVT.

This clonotype was picked up a small number of times. The chain uses TRBV7-9 and TRBJ2-5; D is perhaps TRBD2 (6 bases). Trimming left V 1 base short and J 12 bases short, with 15 bases between. The germline V gene has CDR1 SEHNR and CDR2 FQNEAQ (reference sequence). The length of the CDR3 is 13 residues. The CDR3 region is CASSLDQGTAEYF. CDR3 coding DNA: TGTGCCAGCAGCTTAGACCAAGGGACTGCTGAGTACTTC.

This clonotype was seen many times. V gene TRBV5-4 combines with J gene TRBJ2-1, with a tentative D call TRBD1 (5 bases). The CDR3 is 15 amino acids. The germline V gene has CDR1 SGHNT and CDR2 YYREEE (reference sequence). V was pared by 4 bases and J by 4 bases, with 15 bases between. As DNA, the CDR3 is TGTGCCAGCAGCCCTGGTCAGACAGTGTACAATGAGCAGTTCTTC. Amino acid sequence: CASSPGQTVYNEQFF.

This clonotype was picked up a small number of times. The chain uses TRBV5-4 and TRBJ2-7; TRBD1 agrees at 8 bases. V shed 4 bases, J shed 0 bases, and the junction held 6 bases outside the gene matches. Germline values: CDR1 SGHNT, CDR2 YYREEE (reference sequence). The CDR3 length is 15 residues. The CDR3 loop is CASSPGQGGSYEQYV. In DNA form, the CDR3 reads TGTGCCAGCAGCCCCGGACAGGGTGGCTCCTACGAGCAGTACGTC.

The gene calls are TRBV12-3 or TRBV12-4 and TRBJ2-3; 12 bases are shared with TRBD2. The trim removed 0 bases at V and 5 bases at J, leaving 6 bases unmatched. This CDR3 has 17 amino acids. The CDR3 protein is CASSLALLAGGEDTQYF. CDR3 DNA: TGTGCCAGCAGTTTAGCGCTACTAGCGGGGGGAGAAGATACGCAGTATTTT.

The V call is TRBV7-6, the J call TRBJ1-5; D remains unclear. The CDR3 totals 12 residues. Germline CDR1 and CDR2: SGHVS and FNYEAQ. CDR3 sequence: CATGHSNQPQHF. The DNA for the CDR3 is TGTGCAACCGGGCATAGCAATCAGCCCCAGCATTTT.

This clonotype was picked up a small number of times. The V call is TRBV19, the J call TRBJ1-2; D may be TRBD1 (5 bases). This CDR3 is 13 amino acids long. Germline CDR1 reads LNHDA; CDR2 reads SQIVND (reference sequence). Between the trimmed V and J ends, which lost 9 bases and 2 bases, there was a span of 13 bases. The CDR3: CASGPDRNYGYTF. The CDR3 DNA sequence: TGTGCCAGCGGCCCCGACAGAAACTATGGCTACACCTTC. The full variable domain, rest sourced from reference TRBV19 and TRBJ1-2, is DGGITQSPKYLFRKEGQNVTLSCEQNLNHDAMYWYRQDPGQGLRLIYYSQIVNDFQKGDIAEGYSVSREKKESFPLTVTSAQKNPTAFYLCASGPDRNYGYTFGSGTRLTVV.

V and J are TRBV6-5 and TRBJ1-2; D gene unclear. Germline lookup yields CDR1 MNHEY and CDR2 SVGAGI. The CDR3 length is 13 residues. V was cut by 2 bases and J by 4 bases, with 8 bases left in between. CDR3 bases: TGTGCCAGCAGTTACGGGAAGGCCTATGGCTACACCTTC. Its protein is CASSYGKAYGYTF.

This clonotype was counted between two and nine times. The chain employs TRBV27 and TRBJ2-7; possible D gene TRBD2, 6 bases. V was clipped by 4 bases and J by 7 bases, with 14 bases between them. The CDR3 is 13 residues long. CDR1 is MNHEY, CDR2 SMNVEV, per germline (reference sequence). The CDR3 loop is CASSWGTAGEQYF. In DNA, the CDR3 is TGTGCCAGCAGTTGGGGCACGGCGGGGGAGCAGTACTTC.

This chain connects TRBV27 to TRBJ1-5, with no clear D. The CDR3 extends over 14 amino acids. Germline V gene lookup returns CDR1 MNHEY and CDR2 SMNVEV (reference sequence). Trimming took 2 bases from V and 6 from J, leaving 11 bases between them. The chain's CDR3 is CASSLGSAVQPQHF. CDR3 DNA: TGTGCCAGCAGTTTAGGGTCAGCTGTTCAGCCCCAGCATTTT.

This clonotype has just a few counts. The chain employs TRBV4-2 and TRBJ1-5; D gene unclear. V gave up 4 bases and J gave up 0 bases, with 13 bases separating them. The CDR3 runs to 16 residues. CDR1 LGHNA and CDR2 YNFKEQ come from the germline V gene. In DNA, the CDR3 is TGTGCCAGCAGCCCCAGACACGCGGATAGCAATCAGCCCCAGCATTTT. Residues: CASSPRHADSNQPQHF.

In this sample, this clonotype turned up a few times. At one end the junction does not follow the germline gene, possibly because of a read error. The genes are TRBV4-1 and TRBJ2-5; 15 bases are shared with TRBD2. This CDR3 spans 17 amino acids. Germline V gives CDR1 MGHRA, CDR2 YSYEKL. DNA of the CDR3: TGTGCCAGCAGCCAAGAGGGACTAGCGGGGGGCCAAGAGACCCAGTACTTC. It is translated as CASSQEGLAGGQETQYF.

The chain has TRBV25-1 and TRBJ2-6, with 8 bases aligning to TRBD1. After removal of 5 bases from V and 2 bases from J, the junction contained 5 bases not matched to a gene. Germline assignment: CDR1 MGHDK and CDR2 SYGVNS. The CDR3 loop spans 16 amino acids. In DNA form, the CDR3 reads TGTGCCAGCAGTTCGATACAGGGGGCTGGGGCCAACGTCCTGACTTTC. Encoded protein: CASSSIQGAGANVLTF.

CDR3 loop: CASSFDTMTTEAFF. CDR3 DNA sequence: TGTGCCAGCAGCTTTGATACCATGACCACTGAAGCTTTCTTT. J is TRBJ1-1 and V is TRBV5-4; D uncertain. Between the trimmed V and J ends, which lost 2 bases and 4 bases, there was a span of 12 bases. The CDR3 contains 14 residues. Germline CDR1 reads SGHNT; CDR2 reads YYREEE (reference sequence).

This clonotype was observed a handful of times. The chain carries TRBV2 and TRBJ1-2; 8 bases align to TRBD1. The V gene's germline CDR1 is SNHLY and CDR2 FYNNEI. The ends lost 6 bases at V and 7 bases at J; junction bases unmatched: 7. There are 13 residues in the CDR3. The CDR3 loop is CASREQGAVGYTF. The CDR3 region has the DNA TGTGCCAGCAGAGAGCAGGGGGCGGTTGGCTACACCTTC.